Listed below are T cell receptor beta chains from one sample, sequenced in a study of blood T cell repertoires in COVID-19. Sequencing was performed with immunoSEQ multiplex PCR; in TCRdb, only in-frame clones are kept and a portion is missing. The sample lists 250,000 to 350,000 clones, roughly 89% occurring once. Sequenced input: peripheral blood. These receptors were obtained from a woman between 25 and 40 years old with active or convalescent COVID-19. Both conserved end residues are part of each CDR3. Each record gives: clone size, D gene, V gene, J gene, CDR3 protein, CDR3 DNA. The D gene is left open where the match is weak. Size is omitted from some rows. Given values are once, few, many or a class for expanded clones.

few	TRBD1	TRBV3-1/TRBV3-2	TRBJ1-5	CASSQDYRTGEGSNQPQHF	TGTGCCAGCAGCCAAGATTATCGGACAGGGGAAGGTAGCAATCAGCCCCAGCATTTT
once	TRBD1	TRBV30	TRBJ2-2	CAWSAGKRRGSNGELFF	TGTGCCTGGAGTGCAGGGAAGCGCAGGGGGTCAAACGGGGAGCTGTTTTTT
-	-	TRBV5-4	TRBJ1-2	CASSLGRGLGYTF	TGTGCCAGCAGCTTGGGGCGGGGGCTTGGCTACACCTTC
-	-	TRBV6-6	TRBJ2-1	CASRPQGNNEQFF	TGTGCCAGCAGACCCCAGGGGAACAATGAGCAGTTCTTC
-	TRBD2	TRBV19	TRBJ2-3	CATQRGGPGTQYF	TGTGCCACCCAGCGGGGGGGCCCAGGTACGCAGTATTTT
once	TRBD1	TRBV18	TRBJ1-2	CASSPDRGGYTF	TGTGCCAGCTCACCGGACAGGGGTGGCTACACCTTC
-	TRBD2	TRBV29-1	TRBJ2-3	CSVEMASGSTDTQYF	TGCAGCGTTGAAATGGCTAGCGGGAGCACAGATACGCAGTATTTT
-	-	TRBV6-2/TRBV6-3	TRBJ1-1	CASSYAGLFTEAFF	TGTGCCAGCAGTTACGCGGGTCTGTTCACTGAAGCTTTCTTT
-	TRBD1	TRBV27	TRBJ2-7	CASSPDRGTYEQYF	TGTGCCAGCAGTCCCGACAGGGGTACCTACGAGCAGTACTTC
-	-	TRBV7-9	TRBJ1-5	CASSSAPGTQHF	TGTGCCAGCAGCTCTGCTCCGGGAACCCAGCATTTT
-	-	TRBV2	TRBJ2-7	CASLGYSYEQYF	TGTGCCAGCCTCGGGTATTCCTACGAGCAGTACTTC
-	TRBD1	TRBV7-2	TRBJ2-7	CASSPQGQGVFEQYF	TGTGCCAGCAGCCCCCAGGGACAGGGGGTGTTTGAGCAGTACTTC
-	TRBD1	TRBV7-8	TRBJ1-5	CASSLAETGGRQPQHF	TGTGCCAGCAGCTTAGCGGAGACAGGGGGCCGTCAGCCCCAGCATTTT
-	-	TRBV3-1/TRBV3-2	TRBJ1-3	CASSPTVLSGNTIYF	TGTGCCAGCAGCCCGACAGTGCTCTCTGGAAACACCATATATTTT
-	TRBD2	TRBV28	TRBJ2-7	CASSPAGGQSEQYF	TGTGCCAGCAGTCCCGCGGGGGGGCAGAGCGAGCAGTACTTC
-	TRBD1	TRBV18	TRBJ1-5	CASSPPSRDRGNQPQHF	TGTGCCAGCTCACCACCGTCACGGGACAGGGGCAATCAGCCCCAGCATTTT
-	-	TRBV6-5	TRBJ1-3	CASILGGARGNTIYF	TGTGCCAGCATCCTGGGGGGGGCGCGTGGAAACACCATATATTTT
-	-	TRBV6-6	TRBJ2-3	CASSYSQGTDTQYF	TGTGCCAGCAGTTACTCGCAGGGGACAGATACGCAGTATTTT
once	-	TRBV6-5	TRBJ1-2	CASSLGGAVDYGYTF	TGTGCCAGCAGCCTTGGCGGGGCAGTGGACTATGGCTACACCTTC
-	TRBD2	TRBV7-2	TRBJ2-5	CASSVSGLQETQYF	TGTGCCAGCAGCGTTAGCGGGCTCCAAGAGACCCAGTACTTC
once	-	TRBV2	TRBJ2-1	CASKVTAGSDEQFF	TGTGCCAGCAAAGTTACGGCAGGTAGCGATGAGCAGTTCTTC
few	-	TRBV6-5	TRBJ1-4	CASSYSGEKLFF	TGTGCCAGCAGTTACTCTGGCGAAAAACTGTTTTTT
once	-	TRBV18	TRBJ1-3	CASSLLDSYSGNTIYF	TGTGCCAGCTCACTTCTGGACAGCTACTCTGGAAACACCATATATTTT
-	-	TRBV6-5	TRBJ1-6	CASSSGQYNSPLHF	TGTGCCAGCAGTTCCGGACAGTATAATTCACCCCTCCACTTT
-	TRBD1	TRBV6-5	TRBJ1-2	CASTMGTGLYGYTF	TGTGCCAGCACCATGGGGACAGGGCTCTATGGCTACACCTTC
-	-	TRBV5-6	TRBJ2-5	CASSLKAGLQETQYF	TGTGCCAGCAGCTTGAAGGCAGGCCTACAAGAGACCCAGTACTTC
-	TRBD1	TRBV5-1	TRBJ1-3	CASSDPQGSGNTIYF	TGCGCCAGCAGCGACCCACAGGGGAGCGGAAACACCATATATTTT
-	TRBD1	TRBV7-2	TRBJ2-7	CASSLDFRGISYEQYF	TGTGCCAGCAGCTTAGATTTCAGGGGGATCTCCTACGAGCAGTACTTC
once	-	TRBV5-1	TRBJ2-3	CASSLEASSSTDTQYF	TGCGCCAGCAGCTTGGAGGCTAGCTCCAGCACAGATACGCAGTATTTT
-	-	TRBV12-3/TRBV12-4	TRBJ2-3	CASSPQSTDTQYF	TGTGCCAGCAGCCCTCAGTCAACAGATACGCAGTATTTT
once	-	TRBV25-1	TRBJ1-4	CASSATRGDEKLFF	TGTGCCAGCAGTGCTACCCGGGGGGACGAAAAACTGTTTTTT
-	-	TRBV3-1/TRBV3-2	TRBJ2-7	CASSPRDSSYEQYF	TGTGCCAGCAGCCCTCGGGACTCTTCCTACGAGCAGTACTTC
-	-	TRBV2	TRBJ1-5	CASSDPGSNQPQHF	TGTGCCAGCAGTGACCCAGGTAGCAATCAGCCCCAGCATTTT
few	TRBD1	TRBV4-3	TRBJ1-4	CASSQVGTANEKLFF	TGCGCCAGCAGCCAAGTTGGGACAGCTAATGAAAAACTGTTTTTT
-	-	TRBV6-2/TRBV6-3	TRBJ1-5	CASSRRGDIINQPQHF	TGTGCCAGCAGTAGGCGAGGGGACATTATCAATCAGCCCCAGCATTTT
few	-	TRBV11-2	TRBJ1-6	CASSDLLVSPLHF	TGTGCCAGCAGCGATTTACTAGTTTCACCCCTCCACTTT
-	TRBD2	TRBV7-9	TRBJ2-7	CASSLSGIPHEQYF	TGTGCCAGCAGCCTCAGCGGGATTCCCCACGAGCAGTACTTC
once	-	TRBV10-3	TRBJ1-1	CATGGGSSRAEAFF	TGTGCCACAGGAGGAGGGAGTTCTCGCGCTGAAGCTTTCTTT
-	TRBD1	TRBV11-2	TRBJ1-1	CASSLGQGTGTEAFF	TGTGCCAGCAGCTTAGGACAGGGGACCGGCACTGAAGCTTTCTTT
-	-	TRBV6-5	TRBJ1-2	CASKSPGLGGYTF	TGTGCCAGCAAAAGCCCGGGGTTAGGTGGCTACACCTTC
few	-	TRBV6-5	TRBJ1-1	CASRMSQGSNTEAFF	TGTGCCAGCAGGATGTCGCAGGGGTCGAACACTGAAGCTTTCTTT
-	-	TRBV5-6	TRBJ2-7	CASSLAGSYEQYF	TGTGCCAGCAGCTTGGCAGGGTCCTACGAGCAGTACTTC
-	-	TRBV4-3	TRBJ1-4	CASSQGAAATNEKLFF	TGCGCCAGCAGCCAAGGGGCAGCAGCAACTAATGAAAAACTGTTTTTT
once	-	TRBV12-3/TRBV12-4	TRBJ1-5	CASRRQRRGPQHF	TGTGCCAGCAGGAGACAGCGCAGGGGGCCCCAGCATTTT
-	-	TRBV21-1	TRBJ1-3	CASSKVRRDTGIF	TGTGCCAGCAGCAAAGTGAGAAGGGACACGGGAATATTT